Sequencing of this TCR beta chain was carried out in a study of blood T cell repertoires in COVID-19. Turning to the study itself: COVID-19 samples, acute and convalescent, were from the United States, Italy and Spain.

This CDR3 comprises 16 residues. Trimming removed 0 bases from V and 5 bases from J, with 16 bases in between. CDR1 is SGHAT and CDR2 is FQNNGV in the germline V gene. Per the study methods: Amplification from reference gene primers served as the basis for estimated nucleated cell counts. TCRdb keeps only in-frame clones here, not all; method: immunoSEQ multiplex PCR. From that table come the V and J calls and clone size; the DNA was used to work out D and trimming. The table records around 160,000 clones, 80% to 90% of them present only once. The sample was peripheral blood. This receptor was identified in a man aged 55 to 70 with acute or convalescent COVID-19. This rearrangement joins TRBV11-2 to TRBJ2-5; D uncertain. CDR3 in amino acids: CASSLEVFGGGETQYF. CDR3 DNA: TGTGCCAGCAGCTTAGAGGTGTTTGGCGGTGGGGAGACCCAGTACTTC.